The rows below give T cell receptor beta chains drawn from one sample of a study of T cell responses to AZD1222 COVID-19 vaccine. The repertoire was sequenced with immunoSEQ multiplex PCR; TCRdb's copy has only in-frame clones and lacks some. The repertoire holds almost 80,000 clones, with 87% as singletons. This material consisted of peripheral blood, taken on day 0 of AZD1222 vaccination. The receptors here all came from an adult in good health. The CDR3 runs from the conserved cysteine through the conserved F or W. The D gene is left open where the match is weak. Rows may omit the clone size; those that give it use once, few, many or a size class.

d_gene | j_gene | v_gene | abundance | CDR3aa | CDR3nt
TRBD1 | TRBJ2-5 | TRBV24-1 | - | CATSDDDRGRETQYF | TGTGCCACCAGTGATGATGACAGGGGGCGAGAGACCCAGTACTTC
TRBD2 | TRBJ2-2 | TRBV10-3 | - | CAIKGTSGRGRTGELFF | TGTGCCATCAAGGGGACTAGCGGGAGGGGGCGAACCGGGGAGCTGTTTTTT
TRBD2 | TRBJ2-1 | TRBV13 | - | CASSPRASGAYNEQFF | TGTGCCAGCAGCCCCCGGGCTAGCGGGGCCTACAATGAGCAGTTCTTC
- | TRBJ1-1 | TRBV28 | - | CASFSLKAFF | TGTGCCAGCTTTTCACTGAAAGCTTTCTTT
- | TRBJ1-6 | TRBV28 | - | CASSLGRGNSPLHF | TGTGCCAGCAGTTTAGGGCGGGGGAACTCACCCCTCCACTTT
- | TRBJ2-2 | TRBV6-6 | - | CASSKAQGTGELFF | TGTGCCAGCAGCAAGGCCCAGGGGACCGGGGAGCTGTTTTTT
TRBD2 | TRBJ2-2 | TRBV11-2 | - | CASSHPLAGGRGAGELFF | TGTGCCAGCAGCCACCCCCTAGCGGGAGGCCGTGGGGCCGGGGAGCTGTTTTTT
- | TRBJ1-6 | TRBV7-8 | - | CASSLNRVDNSPLHF | TGTGCCAGCAGCTTAAACAGGGTGGATAATTCACCCCTCCACTTT
- | TRBJ2-5 | TRBV7-3 | - | CASSADAGQETQYF | TGTGCCAGCAGCGCAGATGCGGGGCAAGAGACCCAGTACTTC
- | TRBJ2-2 | TRBV2 | few | CASSEGGPRATRKAGELFF | TGTGCCAGCAGTGAAGGGGGTCCCCGGGCTACCCGCAAGGCCGGGGAGCTGTTTTTT
TRBD1 | TRBJ1-2 | TRBV2 | few | CASSGQGPGGYTF | TGTGCCAGCAGTGGACAGGGGCCGGGCGGCTACACCTTC
- | TRBJ2-3 | TRBV18 | - | CASSIRDTDTQYF | TGTGCCAGCTCGATCAGAGATACAGATACGCAGTATTTT
- | TRBJ2-1 | TRBV5-8 | - | CASSLGVQPYNEQFF | TGTGCCAGCAGCTTAGGGGTCCAACCATACAATGAGCAGTTCTTC
TRBD1 | TRBJ2-7 | TRBV11-3 | - | CASSLRQGGYEQYF | TGTGCCAGCAGCTTGAGACAGGGGGGCTACGAGCAGTACTTC
- | TRBJ1-3 | TRBV6-1 | - | CASSEAGRFHSGNTIYF | TGTGCCAGCAGTGAAGCGGGTCGGTTCCACTCTGGAAACACCATATATTTT
- | TRBJ2-1 | TRBV11-2 | - | CASSFGGSEQFF | TGTGCCAGCAGCTTTGGGGGCAGTGAGCAGTTCTTC
- | TRBJ1-5 | TRBV6-5 | - | CASSTVFNQPQHF | TGTGCCAGCAGTACCGTATTTAATCAGCCCCAGCATTTT
- | TRBJ2-2 | TRBV2 | - | CASRAGTPIGELFF | TGTGCCAGCAGGGCCGGGACACCTATCGGGGAGCTGTTTTTT
- | TRBJ2-3 | TRBV14 | - | CASSPRRGSTDTQYF | TGTGCCAGCAGCCCGAGACGCGGAAGCACAGATACGCAGTATTTT
- | TRBJ1-1 | TRBV7-2 | - | CASSLSEDTEAFF | TGTGCCAGCAGCTTAAGCGAGGACACTGAAGCTTTCTTT
TRBD1 | TRBJ1-2 | TRBV6-4 | - | CASSAGDRNSNGYTF | TGTGCCAGCAGTGCTGGGGACAGAAACTCGAATGGCTACACCTTC
- | TRBJ1-2 | TRBV2 | - | CASSDEIYYGYTF | TGTGCCAGCAGTGATGAGATTTACTATGGCTACACCTTC
- | TRBJ2-5 | TRBV18 | - | CASSPPGTKKETQYF | TGTGCCAGCTCACCACCCGGGACAAAAAAGGAGACCCAGTACTTC
- | TRBJ2-2 | TRBV5-1 | - | CASPGNTGELFF | TGCGCCAGCCCTGGGAACACCGGGGAGCTGTTTTTT
- | TRBJ1-4 | TRBV4-2 | - | CASSAGATNEKLFF | TGTGCCAGCAGCGCCGGGGCAACTAATGAAAAACTGTTTTTT
- | TRBJ2-7 | TRBV5-1 | once | CASSPGKNEQYF | TGCGCCAGCAGCCCGGGGAAGAACGAGCAGTACTTC
- | TRBJ2-7 | TRBV18 | - | CASSPDPTYEQYF | TGTGCCAGCTCACCGGACCCCACCTACGAGCAGTACTTC